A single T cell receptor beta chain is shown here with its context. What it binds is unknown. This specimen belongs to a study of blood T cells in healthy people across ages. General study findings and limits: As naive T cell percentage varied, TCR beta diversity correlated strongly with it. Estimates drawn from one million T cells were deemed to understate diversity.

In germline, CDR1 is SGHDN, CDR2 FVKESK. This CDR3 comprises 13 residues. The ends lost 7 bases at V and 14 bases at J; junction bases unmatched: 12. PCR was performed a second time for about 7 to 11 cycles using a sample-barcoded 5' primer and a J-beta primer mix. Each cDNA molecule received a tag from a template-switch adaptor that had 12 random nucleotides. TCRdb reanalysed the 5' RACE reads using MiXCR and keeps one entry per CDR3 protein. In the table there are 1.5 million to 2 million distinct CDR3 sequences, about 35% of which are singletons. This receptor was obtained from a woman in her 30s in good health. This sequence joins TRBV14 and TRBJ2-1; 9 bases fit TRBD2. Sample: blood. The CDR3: CASIPNRSGSKFF. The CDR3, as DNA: TGTGCCAGCATTCCGAACCGTAGCGGGAGTAAGTTCTTC.